This is a list of T cell receptor beta chains from one sample in a study of T cells in Graves' hyperthyroidism and ophthalmopathy. One entry per CDR3 protein results from TCRdb running MiXCR on the multiplex PCR reads. The table lists some 550,000 distinct CDR3 sequences, more than 15% of them singletons, with approximately 3.5% in the top ten. Sequencing input: blood. The receptors derive from a middle-aged woman with Graves' ophthalmopathy. Each CDR3 is given with its conserved first and last residue. The D gene is left open where the match is weak. Size is omitted from some rows. Given values are once, few, many or a class for expanded clones.

D: -; size: many; J: TRBJ1-1; V: TRBV6-1; CDR3: CASSDWRNTEAFF; DNA: TGTGCCAGCAGTGATTGGAGGAACACTGAAGCTTTCTTT
D: -; size: -; J: TRBJ1-2; V: TRBV7-2; CDR3: CASSLSALGSDYGYTF; DNA: TGTGCCAGCAGCTTATCTGCGCTGGGATCTGACTATGGCTACACCTTC
D: TRBD1; size: few; J: TRBJ1-2; V: TRBV7-9; CDR3: CASRLTGDDYGYTF; DNA: TGTGCCAGCAGACTAACAGGGGACGACTATGGCTACACCTTC
D: -; size: few; J: TRBJ2-6; V: TRBV20-1; CDR3: CSASQQAVGANVLTF; DNA: TGCAGTGCTAGCCAACAGGCCGTTGGGGCCAACGTCCTGACTTTC
D: -; size: -; J: TRBJ2-7; V: TRBV2; CDR3: CASSNQTSMYLCASSLGSEQYF; DNA: -
D: -; size: -; J: TRBJ2-1; V: TRBV4-2; CDR3: CASSQDSDGGRGSEQFF; DNA: TGTGCCAGCAGCCAAGATTCGGACGGGGGGCGGGGGAGTGAGCAGTTCTTC
D: -; size: -; J: TRBJ1-1; V: TRBV19; CDR3: CASSMYRSGMNTEAFF; DNA: TGTGCCAGTAGTATGTATAGATCCGGGATGAACACTGAAGCTTTCTTT
D: TRBD1; size: -; J: TRBJ2-2; V: TRBV7-9; CDR3: CASSKGTENTGELFF; DNA: TGTGCCAGCAGCAAGGGGACAGAGAACACCGGGGAGCTGTTTTTT
D: -; size: -; J: TRBJ1-1; V: TRBV14; CDR3: CASSQFFNTEAFF; DNA: TGTGCCAGCAGCCAATTCTTCAACACTGAAGCTTTCTTT
D: TRBD2; size: many; J: TRBJ2-7; V: TRBV11-2; CDR3: CASRYPGLAGVEQYF; DNA: TGTGCCAGCAGATACCCGGGACTAGCGGGAGTCGAGCAGTACTTC
D: TRBD1; size: many; J: TRBJ2-1; V: TRBV20-1; CDR3: CSVPGQGSNEQFF; DNA: TGCAGTGTGCCGGGACAGGGGTCAAATGAGCAGTTCTTC
D: -; size: -; J: TRBJ2-1; V: TRBV4-1; CDR3: CASSHTGLGNEQFF; DNA: TGCGCCAGCAGCCATACGGGGCTAGGAAATGAGCAGTTCTTC
D: TRBD2; size: few; J: TRBJ2-3; V: TRBV10-3; CDR3: CAISDPGRAGAGTDTQYF; DNA: TGTGCCATCAGTGATCCGGGGAGGGCGGGAGCAGGCACAGATACGCAGTATTTT
D: -; size: -; J: TRBJ2-5; V: TRBV12-3/TRBV12-4; CDR3: CASSFSRETQYF; DNA: TGTGCCAGCAGTTTTTCAAGAGAGACCCAGTACTTC
D: TRBD1; size: many; J: TRBJ2-2; V: TRBV18; CDR3: CASSPGQSTGELFF; DNA: TGTGCCAGCAGCCCGGGACAGAGCACCGGGGAGCTGTTTTTT
D: -; size: many; J: TRBJ2-3; V: TRBV27; CDR3: CARHRGFTRNTQYF; DNA: TGTGCCCGCCACCGGGGGTTCACGCGAAATACGCAGTATTTT
D: -; size: few; J: TRBJ2-1; V: TRBV6-1; CDR3: CASTPPAGEQFF; DNA: TGTGCCAGCACCCCCCCGGCTGGCGAGCAGTTCTTC
D: TRBD2; size: few; J: TRBJ2-1; V: TRBV28; CDR3: CASSLYLAGNEQFF; DNA: TGTGCCAGCAGTTTATACCTAGCGGGAAATGAGCAGTTCTTC
D: -; size: few; J: TRBJ1-1; V: TRBV12-3/TRBV12-4; CDR3: CASSFNGGPGTEAFF; DNA: TGTGCCAGCAGCTTTAATGGGGGGCCCGGCACTGAAGCTTTCTTT
D: -; size: many; J: TRBJ1-5; V: TRBV2; CDR3: CASSEEQGLSNQPQHF; DNA: TGTGCCAGCAGTGAGGAACAGGGCCTTAGCAATCAGCCCCAGCATTTT
D: -; size: many; J: TRBJ2-1; V: TRBV2; CDR3: CASSEAFVGLWNEQFF; DNA: TGTGCCAGCAGTGAAGCTTTTGTCGGACTCTGGAATGAGCAGTTCTTC
D: -; size: many; J: TRBJ2-7; V: TRBV28; CDR3: CATQPPEEAAYEQYF; DNA: TGTGCCACCCAACCCCCGGAGGAGGCCGCCTACGAGCAGTACTTC
D: TRBD2; size: many; J: TRBJ2-5; V: TRBV12-3/TRBV12-4; CDR3: CASGTSGGAGSETQYF; DNA: TGTGCCAGCGGGACTAGCGGGGGGGCCGGTAGCGAGACCCAGTACTTC
D: -; size: many; J: TRBJ2-6; V: TRBV5-1; CDR3: CASGTGNVLRASDF; DNA: TGCGCCAGCGGTACAGGGAACGTCCTACGAGCATCTGACTTC
D: -; size: -; J: TRBJ2-1; V: TRBV6-5; CDR3: CASSYSPGFRGYNEQFF; DNA: TGTGCCAGCAGTTACTCGCCGGGTTTTCGGGGCTACAATGAGCAGTTCTTC